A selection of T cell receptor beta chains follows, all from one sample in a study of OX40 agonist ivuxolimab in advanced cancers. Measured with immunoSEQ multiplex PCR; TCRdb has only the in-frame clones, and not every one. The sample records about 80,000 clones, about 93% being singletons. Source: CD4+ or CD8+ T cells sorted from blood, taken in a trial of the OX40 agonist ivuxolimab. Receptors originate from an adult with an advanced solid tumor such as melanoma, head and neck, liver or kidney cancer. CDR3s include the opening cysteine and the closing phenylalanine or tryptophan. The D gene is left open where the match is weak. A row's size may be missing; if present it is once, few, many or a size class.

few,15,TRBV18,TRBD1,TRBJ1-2,TGTGCCAGCTCACCGGCCGGACAGGGGGCCTATGGCTACACCTTC,CASSPAGQGAYGYTF
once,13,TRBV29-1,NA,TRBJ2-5,TGCAGCGTTGAAGTAGGGCAGGCAAGGCCCCAGTACTTC,CSVEVGQARPQYF
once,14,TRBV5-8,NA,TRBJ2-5,TGTGCCAGCAGCTTCGTAGGGCTCCAAGAGACCCAGTACTTC,CASSFVGLQETQYF
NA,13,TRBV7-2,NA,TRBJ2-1,TGTGCCAGCAGCTTGCGGAGGTCGTTAGGGCAGTTCTTC,CASSLRRSLGQFF
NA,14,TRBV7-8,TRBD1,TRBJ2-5,TGTGCCAGCAGCTTAGGGGACAGGGTCGAGACCCAGTACTTC,CASSLGDRVETQYF
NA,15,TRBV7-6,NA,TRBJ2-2,TGTGCCAGCAGGCCCCACGGGGGAGTCGGCGGGGAGCTGTTTTTT,CASRPHGGVGGELFF
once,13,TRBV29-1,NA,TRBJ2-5,TGCAGCGTTGAGAAGGGACGGACAGAGACCCAGTACTTC,CSVEKGRTETQYF
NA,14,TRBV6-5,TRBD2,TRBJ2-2,TGTGCCACGGCCCAGCGGGAGAGCACCGGGGAGCTGTTTTTT,CATAQRESTGELFF
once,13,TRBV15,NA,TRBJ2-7,TGTGCCACCGCCCAGTCAGGGGCACGGGGGCAGTACTTC,CATAQSGARGQYF
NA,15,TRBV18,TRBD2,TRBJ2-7,TGTGCCAGCTCACCACGAGCGGGAGGGCCTGACGAGCAGTACTTC,CASSPRAGGPDEQYF
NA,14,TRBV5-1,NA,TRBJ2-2,TGCGCCAGCAGCTTGGGGCAGAGCACCGGGGAGCTGTTTTTT,CASSLGQSTGELFF
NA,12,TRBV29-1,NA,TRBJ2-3,TGCAGCGTTGAACGAGGCGCAGATACGCAGTATTTT,CSVERGADTQYF
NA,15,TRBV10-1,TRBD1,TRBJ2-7,TGCGCCAGCAGTGAGACCTTATTGACAGGGCACGAGCAGTACTTC,CASSETLLTGHEQYF
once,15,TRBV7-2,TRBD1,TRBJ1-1,TGTGCCAGCAGCCCCTTAGCAGGGGGTAAGACTGAAGCTTTCTTT,CASSPLAGGKTEAFF
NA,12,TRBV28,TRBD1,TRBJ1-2,TGTGCCAGCCAGGACAGGGGCTATGGCTACACCTTC,CASQDRGYGYTF
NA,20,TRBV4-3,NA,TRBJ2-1,TGCGCCAGCAGCCAAGACCCGTCCGGCTTCTCGGCGACCCCCTACAATGAGCAGTTCTTC,CASSQDPSGFSATPYNEQFF
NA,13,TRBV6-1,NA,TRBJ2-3,TGTGCCAGCAGTGTTCAGGACACAGATACGCAGTATTTT,CASSVQDTDTQYF